The clone carrying this T cell receptor beta chain was recorded a few times. Its target is unknown. The use of a sample-barcoded 5' primer and a J-beta primer mix characterized a second PCR of roughly 6 to 11 cycles. TCRdb called the 5' RACE reads again in MiXCR, with one record for every CDR3 protein. The table shows about 1.8 million distinct CDR3 sequences, with roughly 49% occurring only once. The V and J ends lost 3 bases and 2 bases respectively, with 12 bases between them. The germline gives CDR1 MDHEN, CDR2 SYDVKM. The CDR3 is 15 residues long. This sample is part of a study of blood T cells in healthy people across ages. Study-wide results and caveats: The study found TCR beta diversity correlated strongly with naive T cell percentage.

Material: blood. The sequence was collected from a middle-aged woman in good health. This chain links TRBV28 with TRBJ2-3; perhaps TRBD2 as D (6 bases). The CDR3 region is CASSLEGPLTDTQYF. The DNA for the CDR3 is TGTGCCAGCAGTTTGGAGGGCCCACTCACAGATACGCAGTATTTT. Full variable domain (rest looked up from reference TRBV28 and TRBJ2-3): DVKVTQSSRYLVKRTGEKVFLECVQDMDHENMFWYRQDPGLGLRLIYFSYDVKMKEKGDIPEGYSVSREKKERFSLILESASTNQTSMYLCASSLEGPLTDTQYFGPGTRLTVL.